This T cell receptor beta chain emerged from a study of blood T cell repertoires in COVID-19. As for the study in general: Samples of COVID-19 (acute and convalescent) were obtained from the United States, Italy and Spain.

The CDR3 runs to 13 residues. V was cut by 1 base and J by 5 bases, with 5 bases left in between. Germline V CDR1 and CDR2: SGHAT, FQDESV (reference sequence). Per the study methods: Reference gene primer amplification yielded estimated nucleated cell counts. Method: immunoSEQ multiplex PCR; TCRdb's copy keeps in-frame clones and lacks some. Clonal size and the V and J genes are those of that table, whereas D and trimming came from the DNA. The sample includes over 85,000 clones, around 93% seen only once; the top ten take approximately 2.3%. V usage is TRBV11-1 and J usage is TRBJ1-4, with D hard to call. Material: peripheral blood. The sequence came from a human donor with active COVID-19. The donor label of this sample is uncertain. The CDR3 DNA reads as TGTGCCAGCAGCTTAGTCCAGAATGAAAAACTGTTTTTT. Its translation is CASSLVQNEKLFF.